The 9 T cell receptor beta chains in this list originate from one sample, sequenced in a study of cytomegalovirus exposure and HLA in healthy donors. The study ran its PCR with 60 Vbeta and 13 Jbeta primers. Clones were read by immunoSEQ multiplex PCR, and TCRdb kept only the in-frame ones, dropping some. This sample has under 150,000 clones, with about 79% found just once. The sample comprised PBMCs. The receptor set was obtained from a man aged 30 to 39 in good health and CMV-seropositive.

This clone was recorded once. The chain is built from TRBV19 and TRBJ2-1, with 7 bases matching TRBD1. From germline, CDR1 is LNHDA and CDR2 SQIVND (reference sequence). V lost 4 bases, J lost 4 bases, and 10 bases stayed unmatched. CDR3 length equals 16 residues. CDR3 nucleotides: TGTGCCAGTAGTACACCCGGGACAGCTCCTTACAATGAGCAGTTCTTC. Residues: CASSTPGTAPYNEQFF.

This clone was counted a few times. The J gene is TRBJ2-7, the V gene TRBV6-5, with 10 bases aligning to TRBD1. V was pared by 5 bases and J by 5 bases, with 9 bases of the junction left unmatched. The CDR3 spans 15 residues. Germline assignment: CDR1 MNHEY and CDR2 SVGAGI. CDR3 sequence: CASSVGTGALDEQYF. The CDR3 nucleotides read TGTGCCAGCAGTGTCGGGACAGGGGCTCTGGACGAGCAGTACTTC.

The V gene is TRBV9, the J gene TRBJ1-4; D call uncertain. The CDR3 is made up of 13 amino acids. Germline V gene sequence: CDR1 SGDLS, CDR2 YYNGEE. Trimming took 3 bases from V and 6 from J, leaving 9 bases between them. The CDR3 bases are TGTGCCAGCAGCGATGAGATGGATGAAAAACTGTTTTTT. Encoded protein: CASSDEMDEKLFF.

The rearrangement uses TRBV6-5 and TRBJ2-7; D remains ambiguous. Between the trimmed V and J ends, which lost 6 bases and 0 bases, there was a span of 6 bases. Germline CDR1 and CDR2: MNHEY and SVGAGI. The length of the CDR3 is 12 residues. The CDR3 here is CASSTSSYEQYF. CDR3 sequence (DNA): TGTGCCAGCAGCACGAGCTCCTACGAGCAGTACTTC.

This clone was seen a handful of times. CDR3 bases: TGTGCCAGCAGCCAAGATGCGACTGTTACAGCCAAAAACATTCAGTACTTC. Amino acid sequence: CASSQDATVTAKNIQYF. V gene TRBV4-2 combines with J gene TRBJ2-4; D not certain. Germline V lookup: CDR1 LGHNA, CDR2 YNFKEQ. V dropped 0 bases and J dropped 0 bases, with 12 bases sitting between them. This CDR3 contains 17 residues.

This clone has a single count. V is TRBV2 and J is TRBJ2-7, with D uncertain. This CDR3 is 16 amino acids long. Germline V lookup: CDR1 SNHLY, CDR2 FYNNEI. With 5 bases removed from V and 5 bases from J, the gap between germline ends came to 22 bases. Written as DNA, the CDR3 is TGTGCCAGCAGTACCCCCACCCTGGCTAGACTCCACGAGCAGTACTTC. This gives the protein CASSTPTLARLHEQYF.

The CDR3 sequence is CASSQGGATNQETQYF. CDR3 nucleotide sequence: TGCGCCAGCAGTCAGGGAGGCGCAACCAACCAAGAGACCCAGTACTTC. The chain combines TRBV5-1 with TRBJ2-5; D is possibly TRBD2 (6 bases). Germline lookup yields CDR1 SGHRS and CDR2 YFSETQ. The ends were cut back, 5 bases at V and 0 bases at J, with 17 bases in the middle. This CDR3 contains 16 residues.

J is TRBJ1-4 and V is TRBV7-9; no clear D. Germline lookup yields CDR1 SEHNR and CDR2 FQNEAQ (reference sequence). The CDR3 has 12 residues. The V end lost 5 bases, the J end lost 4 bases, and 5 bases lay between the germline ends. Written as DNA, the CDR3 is TGTGCCAGCAGCCTTTTTAATGAAAAACTGTTTTTT. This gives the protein CASSLFNEKLFF.

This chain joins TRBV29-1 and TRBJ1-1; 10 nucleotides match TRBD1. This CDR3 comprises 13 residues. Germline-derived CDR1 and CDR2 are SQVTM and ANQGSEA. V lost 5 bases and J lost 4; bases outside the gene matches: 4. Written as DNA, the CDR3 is TGCAGCGTTTTCCGGGACAGGGGCACTGAAGCTTTCTTT. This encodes CSVFRDRGTEAFF. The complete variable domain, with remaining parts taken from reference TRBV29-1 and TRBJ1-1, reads SAVISQKPSRDICQRGTSLTIQCQVDSQVTMMFWYRQQPGQSLTLIATANQGSEATYESGFVIDKFPISRPNLTFSTLTVSNMSPEDSSIYLCSVFRDRGTEAFFGQGTRLTVV.